The 23 T cell receptor beta chains below were found in one sample sequenced in a study of cytomegalovirus exposure and HLA in healthy donors. 60 Vbeta and 13 Jbeta primers were used in PCR. Repertoires were generated with immunoSEQ multiplex PCR, while TCRdb's copy carries only in-frame clones and drops some. Here the sample spans some 110,000 clones, about four fifths being singletons. Source material: PBMCs. The receptors derive from a woman aged 18 to 35 in good health and CMV-seronegative.

The V and J genes are TRBV16 and TRBJ1-4; D is uncertain. CDR1 is KGHSY, CDR2 FQNENV, per germline. The CDR3 contains 11 residues. Deletions cut 4 bases from V and 8 bases from J, with 5 bases between. CDR3 amino acids: CASSLGEKLFF. The CDR3 nucleotides read TGTGCCAGCAGCCTTGGCGAAAAACTGTTTTTT.

The V call is TRBV4-2, the J call TRBJ2-1; 9 nucleotides agree with TRBD2. The length of the CDR3 is 20 residues. CDR1 and CDR2 (germline): LGHNA, YNFKEQ. The ends lost 0 bases at V and 1 base at J; junction bases unmatched: 13. CDR3 nucleotides: TGTGCCAGCAGCCAAGACCGTGTGCGTAGCGGGGGTGGATCCTACAATGAGCAGTTCTTC. As protein: CASSQDRVRSGGGSYNEQFF.

This chain links TRBV30 with TRBJ1-2, with D unresolved. CDR3 length: 10 amino acids. Trimming stripped 2 bases from V and 8 bases from J, with 6 bases between. The germline V gene encodes CDR1 GTSNPN and CDR2 SVGIG (reference sequence). The DNA for the CDR3 is TGTGCCTGGAGTTATCGGGGCTACACCTTC. It translates to CAWSYRGYTF.

The chain has TRBV6-1 and TRBJ1-1, with 9 nucleotides matching TRBD1. Losses at the gene ends were 5 bases for V and 1 base for J; bases not matched to a gene: 2. Germline assignment: CDR1 MNHNS and CDR2 SASEGT. CDR3 length equals 14 residues. The CDR3 is CASSWDRANTEAFF. The CDR3 DNA follows: TGTGCCAGCAGTTGGGACAGGGCGAACACTGAAGCTTTCTTT.

The chain couples TRBV6-5 to TRBJ1-2; D remains ambiguous. Germline loops: CDR1 MNHEY, CDR2 SVGAGI. This CDR3 is built from 14 residues. Trimming shortened V by 6 bases and J by 0 bases, and 11 bases separated the two germline ends. CDR3 region: CASRREGTNYGYTF. CDR3 in DNA: TGTGCCAGCAGGAGAGAGGGAACTAACTATGGCTACACCTTC.

This chain joins TRBV25-1 and TRBJ1-1; D may be TRBD1 (5 bases). In germline, CDR1 is MGHDK, CDR2 SYGVNS. This CDR3 contains 15 residues. V lost 6 bases and J 5 bases, leaving 19 bases between the germline ends. The CDR3, as DNA: TGTGCCAGCAGGTCCGGGGCGGGGTCGGGAACTGAAGCTTTCTTT. Encoded protein: CASRSGAGSGTEAFF.

This clone has just one count. CDR3 bases: TGTGCCAGCACAAACACCGGGGAGCTGTTTTTT. Encoded protein: CASTNTGELFF. The rearrangement links TRBV28 to TRBJ2-2, with D unclear. V was clipped by 7 bases and J by 2 bases, with 2 bases between them. This CDR3 comprises 11 residues. Germline V lookup: CDR1 MDHEN, CDR2 SYDVKM.

J is TRBJ1-6 and V is TRBV6-5, with a possible D match to TRBD1 (6 bases). Trimming stripped 5 bases from V and 10 bases from J, with 12 bases between. Germline V gene data show CDR1 as MNHEY and CDR2 as SVGAGI. This CDR3 region has 13 residues. CDR3 in amino acids: CASSKQGRSPLHF. In DNA, the CDR3 is TGTGCCAGCAGTAAACAGGGAAGGTCACCCCTCCACTTT.

The V call is TRBV27, the J call TRBJ2-3; D might be TRBD1 (6 bases). V was trimmed by 3 bases and J by 5 bases, leaving 12 bases between them. Germline CDR1 reads MNHEY; CDR2 reads SMNVEV (reference sequence). This CDR3 is 14 amino acids long. The CDR3 DNA follows: TGTGCCAGCAGTTTTCAGGGACAAAGAGATACGCAGTATTTT. It yields the protein CASSFQGQRDTQYF.

A few counts support this clone. The V gene is TRBV2, the J gene TRBJ1-4; tentative D call: TRBD1 (5 bases). V was clipped by 2 bases and J by 7 bases, with 14 bases between them. Germline CDR1 reads SNHLY; CDR2 reads FYNNEI. CDR3 length: 15 amino acids. This chain's CDR3 is CASSENGARGEKLFF. The CDR3 nucleotides read TGTGCCAGCAGTGAAAATGGGGCAAGGGGTGAAAAACTGTTTTTT.

This chain uses TRBV19 with TRBJ1-2, with 11 bases fitting TRBD1. Germline V gives CDR1 LNHDA, CDR2 SQIVND (reference sequence). Germline trimming cut 7 bases from V and 2 bases from J; bases unmatched to any gene: 9. The CDR3 is made up of 16 amino acids. The CDR3 coding sequence is TGTGCCAGTACCCCGGACAGGGGGCGTAAGAACTATGGCTACACCTTC. Encoded protein: CASTPDRGRKNYGYTF. Variable domain in full (rest from reference TRBV19 and TRBJ1-2): DGGITQSPKYLFRKEGQNVTLSCEQNLNHDAMYWYRQDPGQGLRLIYYSQIVNDFQKGDIAEGYSVSREKKESFPLTVTSAQKNPTAFYLCASTPDRGRKNYGYTFGSGTRLTVV.

V and J are TRBV28 and TRBJ1-5, with 8 positions matching TRBD1. J was trimmed by 5 bases and V by 3 bases; bases with no gene match: 6. Germline CDR1 MDHEN, CDR2 SYDVKM. This CDR3 contains 15 residues. In nucleotides, the CDR3 is TGTGCCAGCAGTTTGGGACAGGCAGGCTATCAGCCCCAGCATTTT. It is translated as CASSLGQAGYQPQHF.

The chain joins TRBV5-4 to TRBJ2-3; possibly TRBD2 for D (5 bases). This CDR3 comprises 15 residues. Germline V CDR1 and CDR2: SGHNT, YYREEE (reference sequence). Trimming left V 0 bases short and J 6 bases short, with 14 bases between. The CDR3 bases are TGTGCCAGCAGCTTGGCAGGAACTAGGTGGGATACGCAGTATTTT. This encodes CASSLAGTRWDTQYF. Full variable domain (outside the CDR3, taken from reference TRBV5-4 and TRBJ2-3): ETGVTQSPTHLIKTRGQQVTLRCSSQSGHNTVSWYQQALGQGPQFIFQYYREEENGRGNFPPRFSGLQFPNYSSELNVNALELDDSALYLCASSLAGTRWDTQYFGPGTRLTVL.

V and J are TRBV6-5 and TRBJ1-2, with 10 nucleotides matching TRBD1. J lost 6 bases, V lost 5 bases, and 9 bases had no gene match. CDR3 length: 15 amino acids. Germline V gives CDR1 MNHEY, CDR2 SVGAGI. CDR3 loop: CASSHRRQGADGYTF. In nucleotides, the CDR3 is TGTGCCAGCAGTCACCGGCGACAGGGGGCAGATGGCTACACCTTC.

This chain connects TRBV27 to TRBJ2-5; 11 nucleotides agree with TRBD1. V was pared by 4 bases and J by 4 bases, with 5 bases of the junction left unmatched. Germline V gives CDR1 MNHEY, CDR2 SMNVEV (reference sequence). The CDR3 spans 15 residues. CDR3 DNA sequence: TGTGCCAGCAGTTCCACCGGGACAGGGGGAGAGACCCAGTACTTC. Its translation: CASSSTGTGGETQYF.

The chain employs TRBV21-1 and TRBJ1-5; the table's D call of TRBD1 was not tested on the DNA. TRBV21-1 is listed as a pseudogene. The length of the CDR3 is 18 residues. The DNA of the CDR3 is TGTGCCAACTTTACCCGGGACAGGGAAAATTATAGCAATCAGCCCCAGCATTTT. It encodes CANFTRDRENYSNQPQHF.

Here the CDR3 reads CASSATQGGRTQYF. CDR3 in DNA: TGTGCCAGCAGTGCCACTCAGGGGGGTCGGACCCAGTACTTC. The chain couples TRBV2 to TRBJ2-5; possibly TRBD1 for D (7 bases). Trimming removed 4 bases from V and 7 bases from J, with 16 bases in between. The CDR3 covers 14 residues. Germline CDR1 SNHLY, CDR2 FYNNEI.

This sequence joins TRBV10-3 and TRBJ2-7; 7 bases agree with TRBD1. Germline-derived CDR1 and CDR2 are ENHRY and SYGVKD. Germline trimming cut 6 bases from V and 2 bases from J; bases unmatched to any gene: 7. The CDR3 runs 14 residues. The CDR3 nucleotides read TGTGCCATCAGAGGGACAGCCGAAACCTACGAGCAGTACTTC. Its translation is CAIRGTAETYEQYF.

The rearrangement joins TRBV7-2 to TRBJ2-1; weak D call: TRBD2 (5 bases). V was clipped by 4 bases and J by 4 bases, with 14 bases between them. CDR1 is SGHTA and CDR2 is FQGNSA in the germline V gene. The CDR3 is made up of 15 amino acids. CDR3 sequence (DNA): TGTGCCAGCAGCTACATCCCGGGGAGATACAATGAGCAGTTCTTC. Protein: CASSYIPGRYNEQFF.

V is TRBV28 and J is TRBJ2-1; 13 nucleotides agree with TRBD2. The CDR3 sequence is 16 residues long. Germline lookup yields CDR1 MDHEN and CDR2 SYDVKM. Germline trimming cut 8 bases from V and 6 bases from J; bases unmatched to any gene: 10. The DNA of the CDR3 is TGTGCCAGCGGCCTACTAGCGGGGGGGCCGTTCAATGAGCAGTTCTTC. This codes for CASGLLAGGPFNEQFF. Based on the CDR3 plus reference TRBV28 and TRBJ2-1, the full variable domain is DVKVTQSSRYLVKRTGEKVFLECVQDMDHENMFWYRQDPGLGLRLIYFSYDVKMKEKGDIPEGYSVSREKKERFSLILESASTNQTSMYLCASGLLAGGPFNEQFFGPGTRLTVL.

The table lists this clone with a few counts. This rearrangement joins TRBV18 to TRBJ2-5; perhaps TRBD2 as D (6 bases). Trimming took off 2 bases at V and 4 bases at J, with 17 bases between the two ends. CDR3 size: 16 residues. Germline CDR1 reads KGHSH; CDR2 reads LQKENI. The CDR3 DNA sequence: TGTGCCAGCTCACCAAGGGACTCCCCTTTTGGAGAGACCCAGTACTTC. Amino acid sequence: CASSPRDSPFGETQYF.

The gene calls are TRBV4-2 and TRBJ2-1; no clear D. In germline, CDR1 is LGHNA, CDR2 YNFKEQ. The CDR3 totals 14 residues. V shed 1 base and J shed 3 bases, with 7 bases lying between them. This chain's CDR3 is CASSQGAGYNEQFF. CDR3 bases: TGTGCCAGCAGCCAAGGGGCAGGCTACAATGAGCAGTTCTTC.

The rearrangement uses TRBV18 and TRBJ1-1; D call uncertain. Trimming cost V 1 base and J 1 base, with 4 bases left between them. Germline CDR1 KGHSH, CDR2 LQKENI. The CDR3 has 13 residues. The CDR3 spells CASSPQRNTEAFF. The CDR3 DNA reads as TGTGCCAGCTCACCACAGCGGAACACTGAAGCTTTCTTT. Full variable domain (missing parts from reference TRBV18 and TRBJ1-1): NAGVMQNPRHLVRRRGQEARLRCSPMKGHSHVYWYRQLPEEGLKFMVYLQKENIIDESGMPKERFSAEFPKEGPSILRIQQVVRGDSAAYFCASSPQRNTEAFFGQGTRLTVV.